The 20 T cell receptor beta chains below come from one sample, sequenced in a study of blood T cell repertoires in COVID-19. The data were produced by immunoSEQ multiplex PCR, yet TCRdb's version contains in-frame clones alone and is incomplete. The sample carries 240,000 or so clones, roughly 86% recorded once. The specimen was peripheral blood. The source is a woman between 25 and 40 years old who had recovered from COVID-19.

The chain carries TRBV6-4 and TRBJ2-1; 8 bases agree with TRBD2. The CDR3 spans 15 residues. V lost 9 bases to trimming and J lost 0 bases; unmatched junction nucleotides: 7. CDR1 and CDR2 (germline): MRHNA, SNTAGT. The CDR3 loop is CARVKRGISYNEQFF. The CDR3 DNA is TGTGCCAGAGTAAAGCGGGGGATCTCCTACAATGAGCAGTTCTTC.

The gene calls are TRBV28 and TRBJ1-2; 11 bases fit TRBD1. V dropped 5 bases and J dropped 4; count of bases not matched to a gene: 6. The CDR3 extends over 15 amino acids. Per germline, CDR1 MDHEN and CDR2 SYDVKM. The CDR3 DNA reads as TGTGCCAGCAGTAAACCGGGACAGGGGGGCTATGGCTACACCTTC. This sequence encodes CASSKPGQGGYGYTF.

V gene TRBV3-1 (or the pseudogene TRBV3-2) combines with J gene TRBJ1-2; D possibly corresponds to TRBD1 (6 bases). V was trimmed by 3 bases and J by 2 bases, leaving 10 bases between them. The CDR3 contains 14 residues. Germline-derived CDR1 and CDR2 are LGHDT and YNNKEL (reference sequence). CDR3 amino acids: CASSHRQVNYGYTF. The CDR3, as DNA: TGTGCCAGCAGCCACCGACAGGTGAACTATGGCTACACCTTC.

This clone was recorded once. The rearrangement links TRBV13 to TRBJ1-2; TRBD1 agrees at 9 bases. Per germline, CDR1 PRHDT and CDR2 FYEKMQ (reference sequence). The J segment lost 1 base and the V segment lost 1 base, leaving 4 bases of the junction unmatched. This CDR3 spans 16 amino acids. The CDR3 protein is CASSLAPGQGNYGYTF. The CDR3 region has the DNA TGTGCCAGCAGCTTAGCGCCGGGACAGGGTAACTATGGCTACACCTTC.

CDR3 in DNA: TGTGCCAGCAGTGTAGGAGGGGGCACTTCACCCCTCCACTTT. It encodes CASSVGGGTSPLHF. The rearrangement links TRBV2 to TRBJ1-6; 7 nucleotides align to TRBD1. Trimming at V came to 4 bases and at J to 9 bases, leaving 6 bases not matched to a gene. The germline CDR1 and CDR2 sequences are SNHLY and FYNNEI. This CDR3 region has 14 residues.

The chain carries TRBV7-8 and TRBJ2-1; D is ambiguous. Germline CDR1 SGHVS, CDR2 FQNEAQ. Trimming took 7 bases from V and 4 from J, leaving 14 bases between them. This CDR3 region has 14 residues. The CDR3 protein is CASNDPGVYNEQFF. The CDR3 DNA is TGTGCCAGCAACGACCCCGGAGTTTACAATGAGCAGTTCTTC. The whole variable domain, remainder taken from reference TRBV7-8 and TRBJ2-1, is GAGVSQSPRYKVAKRGQDVALRCDPISGHVSLFWYQQALGQGPEFLTYFQNEAQLDKSGLPSDRFFAERPEGSVSTLKIQRTQQEDSAVYLCASNDPGVYNEQFFGPGTRLTVL.

The CDR3 region is CASSEVTGGDTEAFF. CDR3 nucleotides: TGTGCCAGCAGTGAAGTAACAGGGGGGGACACTGAAGCTTTCTTT. V usage is TRBV6-1 and J usage is TRBJ1-1; 8 bases agree with TRBD1. CDR1 is MNHNS, CDR2 SASEGT, per germline. CDR3 length: 15 residues. J gave up 3 bases and V 1 base, and 4 bases lay outside the gene matches.

The rearrangement joins TRBV15 to TRBJ2-4; 9 nucleotides line up with TRBD1. CDR3 length equals 17 residues. The germline V gene has CDR1 LNHNV and CDR2 YYDKDF (reference sequence). J lost 3 bases, V lost 1 base, and 7 bases had no gene match. The CDR3 coding sequence is TGTGCCACCAGCAGAGTGGTCGGGACAGGGCGCAAAAACATTCAGTACTTC. The encoded protein is CATSRVVGTGRKNIQYF.

The chain has TRBV6-1 and TRBJ2-3; TRBD1 might be the D (6 bases). Per germline, CDR1 MNHNS and CDR2 SASEGT. The germline V and J ends were trimmed by 2 bases and 7 bases, with 19 bases remaining between them. This CDR3 comprises 16 residues. CDR3 amino acids: CASSEYGQPPGNTQYF. In DNA, the CDR3 is TGTGCCAGCAGTGAATACGGACAGCCCCCTGGGAATACGCAGTATTTT.

V gene TRBV27 combines with J gene TRBJ2-7; 8 bases are shared with TRBD1. The ends lost 2 bases at V and 2 bases at J; junction bases unmatched: 5. In germline, CDR1 is MNHEY, CDR2 SMNVEV (reference sequence). CDR3 size: 15 residues. The CDR3, as DNA: TGTGCCAGCAGTTTAAGACAGGGGCTCGCCTACGAGCAGTACTTC. The encoded protein is CASSLRQGLAYEQYF.

This chain links TRBV6-5 with TRBJ1-3; the D gene is possibly TRBD1 (6 bases). The V gene lost 7 bases and the J gene lost 4 bases, with 14 bases spanning the gap. This CDR3 has 14 residues. The V gene's germline CDR1 is MNHEY and CDR2 SVGAGI. Here the CDR3 DNA reads TGTGCCAGCAACAAACAGGGTGAAGGAAACACCATATATTTT. Its protein product is CASNKQGEGNTIYF.

The count of this clone is one. The rearrangement uses TRBV6-5 and TRBJ2-5, with 11 bases fitting TRBD2. The germline CDR1 and CDR2 sequences are MNHEY and SVGAGI. V shed 4 bases and J 2 bases; nucleotides not matched to a gene: 6. This CDR3 has 16 residues. The CDR3: CASSSELAGAQETQYF. For the CDR3, the DNA is TGTGCCAGCAGTTCGGAACTAGCGGGGGCGCAAGAGACCCAGTACTTC.

The gene calls are TRBV19 and TRBJ2-3; 13 bases line up with TRBD2. The CDR3 is 16 amino acids. Germline V gene data show CDR1 as LNHDA and CDR2 as SQIVND (reference sequence). J gave up 1 base and V 5 bases, and 3 bases lay outside the gene matches. As DNA, the CDR3 is TGTGCCAGTAGTCAACTAGCGGGGGGGGGCACAGATACGCAGTATTTT. Translated: CASSQLAGGGTDTQYF.

V is TRBV30 and J is TRBJ2-3, with D possibly TRBD2 on 6 matching bases. This CDR3 is built from 13 residues. Trimming shortened V by 3 bases and J by 6 bases, and 13 bases separated the two germline ends. Per the germline V gene, CDR1 is GTSNPN and CDR2 is SVGIG (reference sequence). The CDR3 region is CAWSLPGRDTQYF. Written as DNA, the CDR3 is TGTGCCTGGAGCCTCCCTGGGAGGGATACGCAGTATTTT.

For this clone: An end of the junction does not agree with germline; a read error may underlie this. The chain employs TRBV5-4 and TRBJ1-2; 7 bases line up with TRBD1. The CDR3 consists of 15 residues. Germline loops: CDR1 SGHNT, CDR2 YYREEE (reference sequence). CDR3 sequence: CASSLGWDSNYGYTF. For the CDR3, the DNA is TGTGCCAGCAGTTTGGGATGGGACAGTAACTATGGCTACACCTTC.

The rearrangement uses TRBV6-6 and TRBJ1-2, with a weak D call TRBD1 (6 bases). The CDR3 is 14 amino acids. Trimming shortened V by 6 bases and J by 4 bases, and 15 bases separated the two germline ends. Per germline, CDR1 MNHNY and CDR2 SVGAGI (reference sequence). As DNA, the CDR3 is TGTGCCAGCAGGGAGTGGGGGCAGGGCTATGGCTACACCTTC. Protein: CASREWGQGYGYTF.

V usage is TRBV5-4 and J usage is TRBJ1-1, with TRBD1 as a possible D gene (6 bases). This CDR3 comprises 17 residues. The germline CDR1 and CDR2 sequences are SGHNT and YYREEE (reference sequence). The V and J ends lost 0 bases and 1 base respectively, with 16 bases between them. The CDR3 reads CASSLASGGRGNTEAFF. CDR3 DNA: TGTGCCAGCAGCTTGGCTTCGGGGGGCCGGGGGAACACTGAAGCTTTCTTT.

The J gene is TRBJ1-1, the V gene TRBV7-9; perhaps TRBD1 as D (6 bases). This CDR3 has 15 residues. The V end lost 4 bases, the J end lost 0 bases, and 12 bases lay between the germline ends. CDR1 is SEHNR, CDR2 FQNEAQ, per germline (reference sequence). CDR3 DNA: TGTGCCAGCAGCTCCTCAGGGGATCTGAACACTGAAGCTTTCTTT. Residues: CASSSSGDLNTEAFF.

The V gene is TRBV18, the J gene TRBJ2-2; 8 nucleotides match TRBD2. Germline lookup yields CDR1 KGHSH and CDR2 LQKENI. CDR3 length: 15 amino acids. The junction had 4 bases not matched to a gene; V was cut back by 5 bases and J by 2 bases. The CDR3 region has the DNA TGTGCCAGCTCAATACTAGCGGTTAACACCGGGGAGCTGTTTTTT. This codes for CASSILAVNTGELFF.

The rearrangement uses TRBV6-5 and TRBJ2-1; tentative D call: TRBD1 (5 bases). Germline V CDR1 and CDR2: MNHEY, SVGAGI. V gave up 4 bases and J gave up 7 bases, with 20 bases separating them. The CDR3 runs to 16 residues. CDR3 region: CASSWGFFGATNEQFF. DNA for the CDR3: TGTGCCAGCAGTTGGGGATTTTTTGGGGCGACGAATGAGCAGTTCTTC.